These 21 T cell receptor beta chains were all obtained from the same sample, sequenced in a study of cytomegalovirus exposure and HLA in healthy donors. PCR used 60 Vbeta primers and 13 Jbeta primers. Assay: immunoSEQ multiplex PCR; the TCRdb copy retains only in-frame clones and omits some. The profile covers 280,000 or so clones, with 80% to 90% appearing a single time and more than 2% taken by the ten largest. The sequenced material came from PBMCs. These receptors were obtained from a woman aged 18-35 years in good health and CMV-seronegative.

V is TRBV27 and J is TRBJ2-3; D remains ambiguous. The germline V and J ends were trimmed by 1 base and 4 bases, with 12 bases remaining between them. Germline assignment: CDR1 MNHEY and CDR2 SMNVEV (reference sequence). The CDR3 extends over 15 amino acids. CDR3 coding DNA: TGTGCCAGCAGTTTATACTTACAGAGAGCAGATACGCAGTATTTT. Translation gives CASSLYLQRADTQYF.

CDR3 DNA: TGTGCCTGGAGTCCCAATTGGGCACAGGGAGCTCCGAAAAACTACGAGCAGTACTTC. This sequence encodes CAWSPNWAQGAPKNYEQYF. This chain connects TRBV30 to TRBJ2-7, with a weak D call TRBD1 (6 bases). From germline, CDR1 is GTSNPN and CDR2 SVGIG (reference sequence). V lost 2 bases to trimming and J lost 3 bases, with 29 bases between them. The CDR3 is 19 amino acids.

The chain joins TRBV6-5 to TRBJ2-7, with TRBD2 matching over 7 bases. This CDR3 spans 14 amino acids. Unmatched junction bases numbered 7, after V lost 6 bases and J lost 2 bases. The germline gives CDR1 MNHEY, CDR2 SVGAGI. CDR3 sequence: CASRGGILPYEQYF. CDR3 bases: TGTGCCAGCAGGGGGGGGATCCTTCCCTACGAGCAGTACTTC.

V usage is TRBV29-1 and J usage is TRBJ2-2, with D possibly TRBD1 on 5 matching bases. Trimming took off 6 bases at V and 1 base at J, with 12 bases between the two ends. The CDR3 is 14 residues long. Germline assignment: CDR1 SQVTM and CDR2 ANQGSEA. As DNA, the CDR3 is TGCAGCGTAGACGGACACGGGAACACCGGGGAGCTGTTTTTT. This translates into CSVDGHGNTGELFF.

The count of this clone is one. The rearrangement uses TRBV21-1 and TRBJ2-3; the table's D gene call, TRBD2, was not cross checked with the DNA. TRBV21-1 counts as a pseudogene. The CDR3 consists of 20 residues. CDR3 amino acids: CASSNPTPSGGFRDTDTQYF. As DNA, the CDR3 is TGTGCCAGCAGCAACCCCACACCTAGCGGGGGGTTTCGTGACACAGATACGCAGTATTTT.

This chain links TRBV2 with TRBJ2-7, with TRBD1 identical over 10 bases. With V trimmed by 6 bases and J by 0 bases, 5 bases remained unmatched. Germline CDR1 and CDR2: SNHLY and FYNNEI. There are 15 residues in the CDR3. The CDR3 sequence is CASSRGTGVSYEQYF. The CDR3 region has the DNA TGTGCCAGCAGCCGAGGGACAGGGGTCTCCTACGAGCAGTACTTC. The variable domain in full, with the rest retrieved from reference TRBV2 and TRBJ2-7, is EPEVTQTPSHQVTQMGQEVILRCVPISNHLYFYWYRQILGQKVEFLVSFYNNEISEKSEIFDDQFSVERPDGSNFTLKIRSTKLEDSAMYFCASSRGTGVSYEQYFGPGTRLTVT.

V usage is TRBV7-3 and J usage is TRBJ1-2; 8 nucleotides line up with TRBD1. Germline V gives CDR1 SGHTA, CDR2 FQGTGA. The CDR3 consists of 13 residues. J was trimmed by 6 bases and V by 7 bases; bases with no gene match: 7. The CDR3 bases are TGTGCCAGCAACAAGGACAGGGTCCATGGCTACACCTTC. Amino acids: CASNKDRVHGYTF.

The J gene is TRBJ1-4, the V gene TRBV6-5, with unresolved D. Per germline, CDR1 MNHEY and CDR2 SVGAGI. The CDR3 has 15 amino acids. The V and J ends lost 7 bases and 4 bases respectively, with 16 bases between them. Here the CDR3 reads CASKRGEGYNEKLFF. In DNA, the CDR3 is TGTGCCAGCAAGCGGGGAGAGGGATATAATGAAAAACTGTTTTTT.

The genes are TRBV5-1 and TRBJ1-1; no clear D. The CDR3 runs 14 residues. V was trimmed by 0 bases and J by 2 bases, leaving 8 bases between them. The germline V gene encodes CDR1 SGHRS and CDR2 YFSETQ. CDR3 bases: TGCGCCAGCAGCTTGGATCACAGCAACACTGAAGCTTTCTTT. Protein product: CASSLDHSNTEAFF. Based on the CDR3 plus reference TRBV5-1 and TRBJ1-1, the full variable domain is KAGVTQTPRYLIKTRGQQVTLSCSPISGHRSVSWYQQTPGQGLQFLFEYFSETQRNKGNFPGRFSGRQFSNSRSEMNVSTLELGDSALYLCASSLDHSNTEAFFGQGTRLTVV.

This CDR3 is CASSYLGLAGGPSTDTQYF. CDR3 nucleotides: TGTGCCAGCAGCTACCTGGGACTAGCGGGGGGGCCTAGTACAGATACGCAGTATTTT. The chain couples TRBV21-1 to TRBJ2-3; TRBD2 is the table's D call and was not checked against the DNA. TRBV21-1 is deemed a pseudogene. The CDR3 runs 19 residues.

The CDR3 DNA reads as TGTGCCAGCAGTCCCATCGGAGGTCTCTATGGCTACACCTTC. Its protein product is CASSPIGGLYGYTF. The J gene is TRBJ1-2, the V gene TRBV27; D unresolved. Germline V gene data show CDR1 as MNHEY and CDR2 as SMNVEV (reference sequence). The CDR3 has 14 residues. Trimming shortened V by 5 bases and J by 4 bases, and 14 bases separated the two germline ends.

The chain couples TRBV10-3 to TRBJ1-1; TRBD1 agrees at 8 bases. The ends lost 4 bases at V and 5 bases at J; junction bases unmatched: 6. The CDR3 has 14 amino acids. Germline values: CDR1 ENHRY, CDR2 SYGVKD. For the CDR3, the DNA is TGTGCCATCAGTGGGACAGGGTTATCTACTGAAGCTTTCTTT. It is translated as CAISGTGLSTEAFF.

The chain couples TRBV6-1 to TRBJ2-7; TRBD1 might be the D (5 bases). Germline V CDR1 and CDR2: MNHNS, SASEGT. Trimming removed 3 bases at V and 2 bases at J, with 11 bases between. The CDR3 extends over 14 amino acids. The CDR3 DNA sequence: TGTGCCAGCAGTGATACGGCAGGGCCCTACGAGCAGTACTTC. As protein: CASSDTAGPYEQYF.

V usage is TRBV7-8 and J usage is TRBJ2-3; no reliable D call. Trimming shortened V by 4 bases and J by 3 bases, and 5 bases separated the two germline ends. This CDR3 has 12 amino acids. Germline V gene sequence: CDR1 SGHVS, CDR2 FQNEAQ. CDR3 loop: CASSSRTDTQYF. The CDR3 coding sequence is TGTGCCAGCAGCTCCAGGACAGATACGCAGTATTTT.

This sequence joins TRBV5-1 and TRBJ1-1; D is unclear. The CDR3 spans 14 residues. The V and J ends lost 0 bases and 1 base respectively, with 7 bases between them. Per germline, CDR1 SGHRS and CDR2 YFSETQ. The CDR3 DNA sequence: TGCGCCAGCAGCTTGGGCCGGGGGAACACTGAAGCTTTCTTT. Translating gives CASSLGRGNTEAFF. The full variable domain, rest sourced from reference TRBV5-1 and TRBJ1-1, is KAGVTQTPRYLIKTRGQQVTLSCSPISGHRSVSWYQQTPGQGLQFLFEYFSETQRNKGNFPGRFSGRQFSNSRSEMNVSTLELGDSALYLCASSLGRGNTEAFFGQGTRLTVV.

The rearrangement joins TRBV5-4 to TRBJ2-5, with D possibly being TRBD2 (6 bases). Germline CDR1 and CDR2: SGHNT and YYREEE (reference sequence). The CDR3 runs 16 residues. Trimming left V 0 bases short and J 5 bases short, with 17 bases between. As DNA, the CDR3 is TGTGCCAGCAGCTTGGGACTCGCGGGGCTAGGCGAGACCCAGTACTTC. It encodes CASSLGLAGLGETQYF.

This sequence joins TRBV7-2 and TRBJ2-2; D remains ambiguous. V was clipped by 4 bases and J by 3 bases, with 9 bases between them. The CDR3 extends over 14 amino acids. Per germline, CDR1 SGHTA and CDR2 FQGNSA. The CDR3 region has the DNA TGTGCCAGCAGCTCCCCCTCTTACACCGGGGAGCTGTTTTTT. Translation: CASSSPSYTGELFF.

This clone came up once. The chain carries TRBV6-5 and TRBJ1-1, with 9 bases fitting TRBD1. The J segment lost 6 bases and the V segment lost 5 bases, leaving 10 bases of the junction unmatched. This CDR3 has 15 amino acids. From germline, CDR1 is MNHEY and CDR2 SVGAGI. Written as DNA, the CDR3 is TGTGCCAGCAGTACACAGGGGGCCGACGCCCCTGAAGCTTTCTTT. Translation gives CASSTQGADAPEAFF.

The rearrangement uses TRBV6-5 and TRBJ2-1; D is perhaps TRBD2 (5 bases). CDR3 length: 14 residues. Germline assignment: CDR1 MNHEY and CDR2 SVGAGI. V gave up 5 bases and J gave up 0 bases, with 8 bases separating them. The CDR3 bases are TGTGCCAGCAGTGGGAGTAGCTCCTACAATGAGCAGTTCTTC. It translates to CASSGSSSYNEQFF.

V gene TRBV19 combines with J gene TRBJ2-1; D gene ambiguous. V was shortened by 3 bases and J by 1 base, with 16 bases between the two germline ends. The CDR3 spans 17 residues. CDR1 and CDR2 (germline): LNHDA, SQIVND (reference sequence). The chain's CDR3 is CASSIPGFTSSYNEQFF. The DNA of the CDR3 is TGTGCCAGTAGTATCCCGGGTTTTACGAGTTCCTACAATGAGCAGTTCTTC.

This CDR3 reads CASSYGQGTEAFF. CDR3 DNA sequence: TGTGCCAGCAGCTACGGACAGGGGACTGAAGCTTTCTTT. The V gene is TRBV5-4, the J gene TRBJ1-1; 9 bases are shared with TRBD1. V lost 3 bases and J lost 5; bases outside the gene matches: 2. This CDR3 has 13 residues. Germline-derived CDR1 and CDR2 are SGHNT and YYREEE (reference sequence).